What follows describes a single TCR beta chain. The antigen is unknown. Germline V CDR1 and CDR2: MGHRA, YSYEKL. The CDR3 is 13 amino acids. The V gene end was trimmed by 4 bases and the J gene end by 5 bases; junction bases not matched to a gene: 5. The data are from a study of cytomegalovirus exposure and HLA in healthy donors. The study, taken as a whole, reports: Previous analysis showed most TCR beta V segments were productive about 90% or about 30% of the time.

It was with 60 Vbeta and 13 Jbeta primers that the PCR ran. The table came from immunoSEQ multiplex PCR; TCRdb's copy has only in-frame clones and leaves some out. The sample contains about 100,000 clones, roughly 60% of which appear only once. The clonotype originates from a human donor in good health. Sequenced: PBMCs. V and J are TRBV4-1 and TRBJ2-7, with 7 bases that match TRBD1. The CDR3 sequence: CASSLQGWHEQYF. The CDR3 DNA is TGCGCCAGCAGCCTACAGGGGTGGCACGAGCAGTACTTC.